These 21 T cell receptor beta chains were sequenced from one sample in a study of monozygotic twins with inflammatory bowel disease. TCRdb reprocessed the 5' RACE reads and keeps a single row for each CDR3 protein, giving no DNA. The sample holds 300,000 to 400,000 distinct CDR3 sequences. Sequencing used blood. The source of these receptors is a human donor with ulcerative colitis or Crohn's disease, or a healthy co-twin of an affected twin (not recorded which).

This chain uses TRBV2 with TRBJ1-6; with no DNA, the TCRdb D assignment of TRBD1 cannot be verified. The CDR3 runs 17 residues. Germline assignment: CDR1 SNHLY and CDR2 FYNNEI. Here the CDR3 reads CASSEALQGAKNSPLHF.

The chain uses TRBV18 and TRBJ1-3. The CDR3 extends over 17 amino acids. Germline CDR1 and CDR2: KGHSH and LQKENI. The CDR3 spells CASSEELVTSSGNTIYF.

The chain is built from TRBV2 and TRBJ2-2. Per germline, CDR1 SNHLY and CDR2 FYNNEI. The CDR3 covers 15 residues. This CDR3 reads CASSESGIATGELFF.

The chain's CDR3 is CASSLDLRPIRSYEQYF. This rearrangement joins TRBV12-3 or TRBV12-4 to TRBJ2-7. The CDR3 runs to 17 residues.

V is TRBV11-2 and J is TRBJ2-1; TCRdb proposes TRBD2, but this gene call is untestable without DNA. This CDR3 has 14 residues. Per germline, CDR1 SGHAT and CDR2 FQNNGV. This CDR3 reads CASSSGALGYEQFF.

This CDR3 reads CASSPRLAGAGETQYF. This chain connects TRBV27 to TRBJ2-5; TCRdb calls TRBD2, which cannot be checked without DNA. Germline V lookup: CDR1 MNHEY, CDR2 SMNVEV (reference sequence). This CDR3 region has 16 residues.

This chain connects TRBV20-1 to TRBJ1-5; TCRdb's D gene call, TRBD1, goes unchecked for lack of DNA. CDR1 and CDR2 from the germline V gene are DFQATT and SNEGSKA (reference sequence). This CDR3 is built from 12 residues. The CDR3 loop is CSAQRGNQPQHF.

V is TRBV28 and J is TRBJ2-1; as DNA is missing, the TRBD2 call by TCRdb cannot be tested. Germline V gene sequence: CDR1 MDHEN, CDR2 SYDVKM. The CDR3 spans 16 residues. The CDR3 sequence is CASSSALLATHNEQFF.

The chain links TRBV5-6 to TRBJ2-5; lacking DNA, the TRBD1 call made by TCRdb goes unchecked. CDR1 is SGHDT, CDR2 YYEEEE, per germline. CDR3 length: 15 amino acids. CDR3 amino acids: CASSLYGTGKETQYF.

The gene calls are TRBV4-2 and TRBJ2-4. The germline CDR1 and CDR2 sequences are LGHNA and YNFKEQ. The CDR3 spans 15 residues. Here the CDR3 reads CASSQDLTSENIQYF.

J is TRBJ2-1 and V is TRBV5-1; TCRdb reports TRBD1, a call that lacks DNA to check it against. The CDR3 is 15 amino acids. Germline V gives CDR1 SGHRS, CDR2 YFSETQ. This CDR3 is CASSYRPPLNNEQFF.

V and J are TRBV12-3 or TRBV12-4 and TRBJ2-5; TCRdb's assignment of TRBD2 cannot be checked, as there is no DNA. CDR3 length: 15 amino acids. The CDR3 here is CASSLGSGSQETQYF.

The genes are TRBV7-9 and TRBJ1-1; as DNA is missing, the TRBD1 call by TCRdb cannot be tested. This CDR3 comprises 12 residues. Germline V lookup: CDR1 SEHNR, CDR2 FQNEAQ (reference sequence). The CDR3 is CASSLYVQEAFF.

The gene calls are TRBV7-2 and TRBJ1-5. Germline V lookup: CDR1 SGHTA, CDR2 FQGNSA. The CDR3 consists of 13 residues. CDR3 in amino acids: CASSLDPREPQHF.

The chain couples TRBV7-9 to TRBJ2-7; with no DNA, the TCRdb D assignment of TRBD2 cannot be verified. The length of the CDR3 is 15 residues. The germline V gene encodes CDR1 SEHNR and CDR2 FQNEAQ (reference sequence). CDR3 residues: CASSLGLAHTYEQYF.

The gene calls are TRBV28 and TRBJ2-7; TCRdb returns TRBD1, unconfirmable since there is no DNA. The CDR3 extends over 15 amino acids. Germline lookup yields CDR1 MDHEN and CDR2 SYDVKM. This CDR3 is CASSLGGQGAEEQYF.

The chain has TRBV19 and TRBJ1-1; the TCRdb call, TRBD1, lacks DNA for checking. This CDR3 has 13 amino acids. Germline values: CDR1 LNHDA, CDR2 SQIVND (reference sequence). This chain's CDR3 is CASWDRTNTEAFF.

This chain links TRBV6-5 with TRBJ1-1; the TCRdb D gene call, TRBD1, has no DNA to confirm it. From germline, CDR1 is MNHEY and CDR2 SVGAGI. This CDR3 region has 12 residues. CDR3 region: CASSRTGPGAFF.

CDR3 protein: CASTHLDTNTGELFF. V usage is TRBV7-8 and J usage is TRBJ2-2; with no DNA, the TCRdb D assignment of TRBD1 cannot be verified. Germline V lookup: CDR1 SGHVS, CDR2 FQNEAQ. The CDR3 extends over 15 amino acids.

The rearrangement uses TRBV7-2 and TRBJ2-5; TCRdb's D call of TRBD1 is untestable without DNA. CDR3 length equals 11 residues. From germline, CDR1 is SGHTA and CDR2 FQGNSA. CDR3 loop: CASSPGVTQYF.

J is TRBJ1-1 and V is TRBV5-1. This CDR3 comprises 14 residues. Germline CDR1 reads SGHRS; CDR2 reads YFSETQ. CDR3: CASSFAQLNTEAFF. The whole variable domain, filled in from reference TRBV5-1 and TRBJ1-1, reads KAGVTQTPRYLIKTRGQQVTLSCSPISGHRSVSWYQQTPGQGLQFLFEYFSETQRNKGNFPGRFSGRQFSNSRSEMNVSTLELGDSALYLCASSFAQLNTEAFFGQGTRLTVV.